One sample yielded the 25 T cell receptor beta chains listed below, sequenced in a study of technical replicates of blood from a handful of donors. This table comes from immunoSEQ multiplex PCR, and its TCRdb copy is limited to in-frame clones, with some not included. Of some 11,000 clones in the sample, less than 95% are singletons; the top ten hold 5.5% to 9%. Sequenced: PBMCs. These TCRs come from a human donor in good health.

This chain uses TRBV5-1 with TRBJ2-5; 7 bases fit TRBD1. The CDR3 loop spans 14 amino acids. Unmatched junction bases numbered 6, after V lost 4 bases and J lost 3 bases. The germline V gene encodes CDR1 SGHRS and CDR2 YFSETQ. CDR3 coding DNA: TGCGCCAGCAGCACTGGGACAGTGAAAGAGACCCAGTACTTC. This gives the protein CASSTGTVKETQYF.

The chain uses TRBV6-1 and TRBJ2-1; TRBD1 agrees at 9 bases. Germline assignment: CDR1 MNHNS and CDR2 SASEGT. The length of the CDR3 is 16 residues. Losses at the gene ends were 4 bases for V and 2 bases for J; bases not matched to a gene: 6. This CDR3 is CASSALGQGPYNEQFF. For the CDR3, the DNA is TGTGCCAGCAGTGCCCTGGGACAGGGACCCTACAATGAGCAGTTCTTC.

This clone has a single count. The chain employs TRBV7-9 and TRBJ2-7; 10 nucleotides agree with TRBD1. V lost 5 bases, J lost 5 bases, and 6 bases stayed unmatched. Looked up from germline, CDR1 is SEHNR and CDR2 is FQNEAQ (reference sequence). The CDR3 runs 14 residues. The CDR3 spells CASSVGTGVDEQYF. In DNA form, the CDR3 reads TGTGCCAGCAGCGTAGGGACAGGGGTTGACGAGCAGTACTTC.

The genes are TRBV11-3 and TRBJ2-7; D is unclear. The V and J ends lost 1 base and 1 base respectively, with 5 bases between them. The CDR3 sequence is 13 residues long. CDR1 and CDR2 from the germline V gene are SGHNT and YENEEA. The CDR3 nucleotides are TGTGCCAGCAGCTTAGCCCATTCCTACGAGCAGTACTTC. The encoded protein is CASSLAHSYEQYF.

The rearrangement joins TRBV27 to TRBJ2-1; 7 bases map to TRBD2. Germline lookup yields CDR1 MNHEY and CDR2 SMNVEV (reference sequence). The CDR3 is made up of 13 amino acids. In nucleotides, the CDR3 is TGTGCAGTCGGCGGGGGAACCTACAATGAGCAGTTCTTC. It translates to CAVGGGTYNEQFF.

The chain couples TRBV5-1 to TRBJ1-1, with a tentative D call TRBD1 (6 bases). This CDR3 has 13 residues. CDR1 is SGHRS and CDR2 is YFSETQ in the germline V gene. The V and J ends lost 1 base and 3 bases respectively, with 7 bases between them. The CDR3 reads CASSLNRDTEAFF. CDR3 coding DNA: TGCGCCAGCAGCTTGAACAGGGACACTGAAGCTTTCTTT.

The chain carries TRBV7-3 and TRBJ2-1; the D gene is possibly TRBD2 (6 bases). V lost 3 bases and J 9 bases, leaving 12 bases between the germline ends. In germline, CDR1 is SGHTA, CDR2 FQGTGA. The CDR3 spans 13 residues. CDR3 amino acids: CASSFNPGGEQFF. The CDR3 nucleotides are TGTGCCAGCAGCTTTAATCCCGGGGGTGAGCAGTTCTTC.

The chain is built from TRBV7-6 and TRBJ2-1, with 11 bases aligning to TRBD2. The CDR3 is made up of 16 amino acids. The germline V gene encodes CDR1 SGHVS and CDR2 FNYEAQ. The junction had 10 bases not matched to a gene; V was cut back by 4 bases and J by 8 bases. The CDR3: CASSSLAGADRHEQFF. In DNA, the CDR3 is TGTGCCAGCAGCTCACTAGCGGGAGCCGACAGACATGAGCAGTTCTTC.

V is TRBV30 and J is TRBJ2-7; D uncertain. Germline CDR1 is GTSNPN and CDR2 is SVGIG (reference sequence). The CDR3 totals 14 residues. V lost 2 bases to trimming and J lost 8 bases, with 19 bases between them. The CDR3 DNA reads TGTGCCTGGAGTACAGACGCTACAGAGTCCAAGCAGTACTTC. Protein product: CAWSTDATESKQYF. Together with reference TRBV30 and TRBJ2-7, the CDR3 gives the full variable domain: SQTIHQWPATLVQPVGSPLSLECTVEGTSNPNLYWYRQAAGRGLQLLFYSVGIGQISSEVPQNLSASRPQDRQFILSSKKLLLSDSGFYLCAWSTDATESKQYFGPGTRLTVT.

This clone was picked up one time. This sequence joins TRBV27 and TRBJ2-7, with a tentative D call TRBD2 (6 bases). Trimming took 10 bases from V and 0 from J, leaving 13 bases between them. This CDR3 has 13 residues. Germline V gives CDR1 MNHEY, CDR2 SMNVEV (reference sequence). CDR3 in amino acids: CAIRRVGSYEQYF. The CDR3 DNA is TGTGCCATTCGGAGGGTTGGCTCCTACGAGCAGTACTTC.

This chain connects TRBV6-1 to TRBJ2-1; D is perhaps TRBD2 (6 bases). The CDR3 is 18 amino acids. Trimming took off 1 base at V and 9 bases at J, with 25 bases between the two ends. Germline V gene sequence: CDR1 MNHNS, CDR2 SASEGT. The CDR3 reads CASSEGIGSRLRSGEQFF. The CDR3 DNA reads TGTGCCAGCAGTGAAGGGATCGGGAGTCGTCTCAGGTCGGGTGAGCAGTTCTTC.

This chain connects TRBV30 to TRBJ2-5; a weak D match, TRBD2 (7 bases). The CDR3 has 14 residues. Trimming stripped 3 bases from V and 2 bases from J, with 13 bases between. CDR1 is GTSNPN, CDR2 SVGIG, per germline (reference sequence). The CDR3 reads CAWRTQGGQETQYF. CDR3 in DNA: TGTGCCTGGAGAACACAGGGAGGGCAAGAGACCCAGTACTTC.

The chain joins TRBV13 to TRBJ2-7; 8 bases line up with TRBD2. Germline V lookup: CDR1 PRHDT, CDR2 FYEKMQ (reference sequence). The J segment lost 2 bases and the V segment lost 3 bases, leaving 6 bases of the junction unmatched. The CDR3 spans 15 residues. CDR3 amino acids: CASSFSGNYTYEQYF. The CDR3 DNA sequence: TGTGCCAGCAGCTTTAGCGGGAACTACACCTACGAGCAGTACTTC.

The CDR3 sequence is CASSLTSQSSYNEQFF. The CDR3 DNA sequence: TGTGCCAGCAGCCTTACTAGCCAAAGCTCCTACAATGAGCAGTTCTTC. The rearrangement uses TRBV7-2 and TRBJ2-1; perhaps TRBD2 as D (6 bases). V lost 5 bases and J lost 0, with 14 bases in between. There are 16 residues in the CDR3. The germline CDR1 and CDR2 sequences are SGHTA and FQGNSA.

The V gene is TRBV28, the J gene TRBJ1-1; 9 bases are a match to TRBD1. The CDR3 runs to 16 residues. Germline values: CDR1 MDHEN, CDR2 SYDVKM. V lost 4 bases to trimming and J lost 9 bases; unmatched junction nucleotides: 15. The DNA of the CDR3 is TGTGCCAGCAGTTCGACAGGGGGAGCGAGTCGGTCGAAAGCTTTCTTT. It is translated as CASSSTGGASRSKAFF.

This chain joins TRBV6-6 and TRBJ1-4, with 10 positions matching TRBD1. Per germline, CDR1 MNHNY and CDR2 SVGAGI (reference sequence). After removal of 5 bases from V and 8 bases from J, the junction contained 11 bases not matched to a gene. The CDR3 contains 16 residues. The CDR3 loop is CASSQGQGKGAEKLFF. CDR3 DNA sequence: TGTGCCAGCAGTCAGGGACAGGGGAAAGGGGCCGAAAAACTGTTTTTT.

This chain joins TRBV2 and TRBJ1-2, with 7 bases lining up with TRBD1. The germline V gene has CDR1 SNHLY and CDR2 FYNNEI. The CDR3 length is 12 residues. V was pared by 7 bases and J by 3 bases, with 2 bases of the junction left unmatched. CDR3 loop: CASTGQDYGYTF. The CDR3 nucleotides read TGTGCCAGCACCGGACAGGACTATGGCTACACCTTC.

The chain joins TRBV6-6 to TRBJ2-7; D possibly corresponds to TRBD2 (5 bases). This CDR3 region has 15 residues. The V end was cut by 2 bases, the J end by 0 bases, with 11 bases between. The germline CDR1 and CDR2 sequences are MNHNY and SVGAGI (reference sequence). Here the CDR3 DNA reads TGTGCCAGCAGTTACACTAAGGACTTCTCCTACGAGCAGTACTTC. Amino acids: CASSYTKDFSYEQYF.

This clone is a singleton in its sample. The rearrangement links TRBV7-8 to TRBJ2-6; D is uncertain. The CDR3 loop spans 18 amino acids. Germline V CDR1 and CDR2: SGHVS, FQNEAQ. Between the trimmed V and J ends, which lost 3 bases and 2 bases, there was a span of 17 bases. CDR3: CASSFFGFGSAGANVLTF. The CDR3 bases are TGTGCCAGCAGCTTTTTTGGATTCGGGTCGGCTGGGGCCAACGTCCTGACTTTC.

The chain carries TRBV10-2 and TRBJ2-1, with 9 bases fitting TRBD2. CDR3 length: 19 residues. Unmatched junction bases numbered 16, after V lost 7 bases and J lost 0 bases. The germline V gene encodes CDR1 WSHSY and CDR2 SAAADI. The CDR3 spells CASTSVSGGRGSSYNEQFF. The CDR3 DNA reads TGCGCCAGCACTAGTGTATCAGGCGGGAGGGGAAGCTCCTACAATGAGCAGTTCTTC.

The V and J genes are TRBV7-9 and TRBJ2-2; D is possibly TRBD1 (6 bases). V was pared by 5 bases and J by 5 bases, with 18 bases between. Germline V gives CDR1 SEHNR, CDR2 FQNEAQ (reference sequence). The length of the CDR3 is 16 residues. Here the CDR3 DNA reads TGTGCCAGCAGCCCCGTAGGCGACAGGACTACCGGGGAGCTGTTTTTT. Protein sequence: CASSPVGDRTTGELFF.

This chain connects TRBV30 to TRBJ1-1; tentative D call: TRBD1 (6 bases). The CDR3 consists of 12 residues. V lost 7 bases to trimming and J lost 0 bases, with 9 bases between them. Germline values: CDR1 GTSNPN, CDR2 SVGIG (reference sequence). CDR3 DNA: TGTGCCTTATCAGGGGTGAACACTGAAGCTTTCTTT. Translating gives CALSGVNTEAFF.

The chain recombines TRBV6-5 with TRBJ2-3, with a possible D match to TRBD1 (6 bases). The germline CDR1 and CDR2 sequences are MNHEY and SVGAGI. With 5 bases removed from V and 2 bases from J, the gap between germline ends came to 11 bases. CDR3 size: 14 residues. The CDR3 region is CASSGQSPTDTQYF. The CDR3, as DNA: TGTGCCAGCAGTGGACAGTCCCCCACAGATACGCAGTATTTT.

The DNA for the CDR3 is TGTGCCAGCCAAAAAGTAGCGGGACTCTACAATGAGCAGTTCTTC. Its protein is CASQKVAGLYNEQFF. The chain combines TRBV6-5 with TRBJ2-1; TRBD2 matches at 8 bases. The CDR3 is 15 residues long. The germline gives CDR1 MNHEY, CDR2 SVGAGI. J lost 3 bases, V lost 8 bases, and 9 bases had no gene match.

The rearrangement links TRBV10-3 to TRBJ2-2; 7 bases fit TRBD1. The CDR3 contains 16 residues. The V segment lost 10 bases and the J segment 0 bases; nucleotides outside the gene matches: 11. The V gene's germline CDR1 is ENHRY and CDR2 SYGVKD. The CDR3: CASSDSGTANTGELFF. The CDR3 DNA reads TGTGCCAGCTCTGATTCGGGGACAGCGAACACCGGGGAGCTGTTTTTT.